A selection of T cell receptor beta chains follows, all from one sample in a study of T cells expressing NK-cell markers. After re-calling the 5' RACE reads, TCRdb lists one entry per CDR3 protein, DNA absent. The listing contains hundreds of thousands of distinct CDR3 sequences. The material sequenced was blood T cells: a sorted CD56 or NKG2C T cell subset, CD4+ or CD8+ T cells, or bulk PBMC T cells (not recorded which). The origin of the receptors is a woman between 18 and 69 years old in good health. Both conserved end residues are part of each CDR3.

v_gene	j_gene	CDR3aa
TRBV6-5	TRBJ2-3	CASSYVNPNTDTQYF
TRBV11-2	TRBJ2-1	CASSLEVRSANEQFF
TRBV6-2/TRBV6-3	TRBJ2-1	CASKLQGLAHNEQFF
TRBV4-1	TRBJ2-1	CASSQAASRGNEQFF
TRBV29-1	TRBJ2-3	CSVVEAGTATDTQYF
TRBV5-1	TRBJ1-2	CASSLAEGAGYTF
TRBV19	TRBJ2-5	CASSVQGITETQYF
TRBV5-1	TRBJ2-5	CASSLGARETQYF
TRBV24-1	TRBJ1-2	CATSDWAGNWAWGYTF
TRBV19	TRBJ1-1	CASSMTGGGTEAFF
TRBV5-4	TRBJ2-3	CASRIAERITDTQYF
TRBV29-1	TRBJ1-1	CSVGAPLPRTEAFF
TRBV2	TRBJ2-7	CASSEGPGTSYEQYF
TRBV7-2	TRBJ1-2	CASSQDRGMRYGYTF
TRBV5-6	TRBJ2-1	CASVLGSPLNEQFF
TRBV6-1	TRBJ2-3	CASSPPGGDHHLDTQYF
TRBV29-1	TRBJ2-1	CSVGNGGGGYNEQFF
TRBV6-1	TRBJ1-2	CASSETGGLDGYTF
TRBV7-9	TRBJ1-2	CASSLARTAEANYGYTF
TRBV9	TRBJ2-3	CASTPARSSRDTQYF
TRBV7-3	TRBJ2-1	CASSFLGREQFF
TRBV3-1	TRBJ2-2	CASSPWDFTGELFF
TRBV6-2/TRBV6-3	TRBJ2-3	CASSLLEGTDTQYF
TRBV4-2	TRBJ1-4	CASSPPLTREKLFF
TRBV2	TRBJ1-1	CASSQQGKRTEAFF
TRBV3-1	TRBJ2-1	CASSQDGGEPSYNEQFF